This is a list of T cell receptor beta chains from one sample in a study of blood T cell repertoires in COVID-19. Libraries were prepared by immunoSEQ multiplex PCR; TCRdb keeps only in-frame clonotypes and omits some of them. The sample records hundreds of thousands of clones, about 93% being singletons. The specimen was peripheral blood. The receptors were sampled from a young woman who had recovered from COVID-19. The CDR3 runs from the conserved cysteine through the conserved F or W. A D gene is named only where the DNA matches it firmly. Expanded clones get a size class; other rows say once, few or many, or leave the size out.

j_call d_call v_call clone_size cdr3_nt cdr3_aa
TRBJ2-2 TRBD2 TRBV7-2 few TGTGCCAGCAGCTCGGAGGGACTAGCGGGAACCGGTTGGGAGCTGTTTTTT CASSSEGLAGTGWELFF
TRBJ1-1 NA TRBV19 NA TGTGCCAGTACCACTTTCGCGGGGAGGGGTTTAGCTTTCTTT CASTTFAGRGLAFF
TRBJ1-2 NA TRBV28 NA TGTGCCAGCAGTTACCCCCAGGTTGAAGCTAACTATGGCTACACCTTC CASSYPQVEANYGYTF
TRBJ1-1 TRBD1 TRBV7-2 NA TGTGCCAGCAGCCCCCAGACAGGGGGTACTGAAGCTTTCTTT CASSPQTGGTEAFF
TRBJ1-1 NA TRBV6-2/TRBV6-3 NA TGTGCCAGCAGTTATCGAAAGGGGTTGAACACTGAAGCTTTCTTT CASSYRKGLNTEAFF
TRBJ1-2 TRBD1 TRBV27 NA TGTGCCAGCAGCCCGGGACAGATCTTAAGTGGCTACACCTTC CASSPGQILSGYTF
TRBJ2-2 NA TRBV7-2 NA TGTGCCAGCAGCTTAGTTGGACTAATACACGGGGAGCTGTTTTTT CASSLVGLIHGELFF
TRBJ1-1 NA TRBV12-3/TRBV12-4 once TGTGCCAGCAGTGAGAGGAAAGCTTTCTTT CASSERKAFF
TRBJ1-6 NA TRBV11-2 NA TGTGCCAGCAGCTTAGAGGTGACAGGTCCCCTCCACTTT CASSLEVTGPLHF
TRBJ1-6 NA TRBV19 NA TGTGCCAGTAGTTCAAGGGGGGGAACACCCCTCCACTTT CASSSRGGTPLHF
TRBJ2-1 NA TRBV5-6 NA TGTGCCAGCAGCGTGCGGAGGAATGAGCAGTTCTTC CASSVRRNEQFF
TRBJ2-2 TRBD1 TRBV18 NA TGTGCCAGCTCACTCGTACAGGGGGCGAAAACCGGGGAGCTGTTTTTT CASSLVQGAKTGELFF
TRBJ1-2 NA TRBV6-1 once TGTGCCAGCGACGCTGGGCGGGGCCGGTTCTATGGCTACACCTTC CASDAGRGRFYGYTF
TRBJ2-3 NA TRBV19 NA TGTGCCAGTAGTATAAGTGGGGCGGATGCAGATACGCAGTATTTT CASSISGADADTQYF
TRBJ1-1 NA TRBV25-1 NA TGTGCCAGCAGTGAATATGGGCCGAACACTGAAGCTTTCTTT CASSEYGPNTEAFF
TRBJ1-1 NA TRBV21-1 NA TGTGCCAGCAGCAAAGGAGGCAAGATGAACACTGAAGCTTTCTTT CASSKGGKMNTEAFF
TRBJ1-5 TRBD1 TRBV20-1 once TGCAGTGCTAGTTGGGCAGGGGGTGGCAATCAGCCCCAGCATTTT CSASWAGGGNQPQHF
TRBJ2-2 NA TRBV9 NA TGTGCCAGCAGCGTAGAGTCGGTGAACACCGGGGAGCTGTTTTTT CASSVESVNTGELFF
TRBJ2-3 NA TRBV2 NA TGTGCCAGCAGTGAAGAAGAGCTGGTTGCAGATACGCAGTATTTT CASSEEELVADTQYF
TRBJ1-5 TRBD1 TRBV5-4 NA TGTGCCAGCAGCGTAGACAGGGATCAGCCCCAGCATTTT CASSVDRDQPQHF
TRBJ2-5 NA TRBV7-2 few TGTGCCAGCAGCTTAGGTTTCGGCCTAGCGGAGACCCAGTACTTC CASSLGFGLAETQYF
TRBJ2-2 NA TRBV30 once TGTGCCTGGAGTAGGGCGGGGAGAAACACCGGGGAGCTGTTTTTT CAWSRAGRNTGELFF
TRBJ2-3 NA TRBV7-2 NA TGTGCCAGCAGCCCTTTAGGACACAACACAGATACGCAGTATTTT CASSPLGHNTDTQYF
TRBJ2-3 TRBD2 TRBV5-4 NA TGTGCCAGCAGCTTTGGCGGGAGTAGGAATACGCAGTATTTT CASSFGGSRNTQYF
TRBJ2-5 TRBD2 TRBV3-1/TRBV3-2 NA TGTGCCAGCAGCCAAGAGATCGGGACTAGCGGGATTATGGGGACCCAGTACTTC CASSQEIGTSGIMGTQYF
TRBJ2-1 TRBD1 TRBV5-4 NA TGTGCCAGCAGCTCGGACAGGGTTGAGCAGTTCTTC CASSSDRVEQFF
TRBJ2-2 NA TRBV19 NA TGTGCCAGTAGTATAGGTAACAGATACACCGGGGAGCTGTTTTTT CASSIGNRYTGELFF
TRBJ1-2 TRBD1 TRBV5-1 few TGCGCCAGCAGCTTGTCGCAGGGGGCCTTTGGCTACACCTTC CASSLSQGAFGYTF
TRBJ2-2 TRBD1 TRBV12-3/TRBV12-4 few TGTGCCAGCCGGCAGGGGGCCGGGGAGCTGTTTTTT CASRQGAGELFF
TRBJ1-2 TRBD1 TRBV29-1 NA TGCAGCGTTGAAGAAGGACAGGGGGCTGCGGGCTACACCTTC CSVEEGQGAAGYTF
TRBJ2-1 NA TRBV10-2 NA TGCGCCAGCAGTGAGTATCGCGAGACTTACAATGAGCAGTTCTTC CASSEYRETYNEQFF
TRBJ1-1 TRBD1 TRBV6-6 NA TGTGCCAGCAGTGTCGGGACAGTGAACACTGAAGCTTTCTTT CASSVGTVNTEAFF
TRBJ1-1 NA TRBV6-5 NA TGTGCCAGCAGTTACTCGGTCGGTGACACTGAAGCTTTCTTT CASSYSVGDTEAFF
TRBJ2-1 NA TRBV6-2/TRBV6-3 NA TGTGCCAGCAGTGGAGCTAGCGCCCGATATCTATCCTACAATGAGCAGTTCTTC CASSGASARYLSYNEQFF
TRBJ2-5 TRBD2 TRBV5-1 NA TGCGCCAGCAGCACAAGGACTAGCGGAGAGACCCAGTACTTC CASSTRTSGETQYF
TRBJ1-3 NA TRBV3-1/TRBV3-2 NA TGTGCCAGCAGCCAAGGCCTAGGAAACACCATATATTTT CASSQGLGNTIYF
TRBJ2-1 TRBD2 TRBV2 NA TGTGCCAGCAGGGGACTAGCGGGATACAATGAGCAGTTCTTC CASRGLAGYNEQFF
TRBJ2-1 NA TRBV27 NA TGTGCCAGCAGTTTTCCTGCGGCGGGCATGTTCTTC CASSFPAAGMFF
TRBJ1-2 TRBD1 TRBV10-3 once TGTGCCATCAGTGAGTGGGGGGCTACGGGACAGGGAACGGCAGCCTATGGCTACACCTTC CAISEWGATGQGTAAYGYTF
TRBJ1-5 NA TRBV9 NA TGTGCCAGCAGCGTAGGGGGCAGGAGCAATCAGCCCCAGCATTTT CASSVGGRSNQPQHF
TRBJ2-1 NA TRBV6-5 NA TGTGCCAGCATGATTCGGGATGTCAATGAGCAGTTCTTC CASMIRDVNEQFF
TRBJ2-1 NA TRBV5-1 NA TGCGCCAGCAGCTCCCAGCCGGGGAGATACAATGAGCAGTTCTTC CASSSQPGRYNEQFF
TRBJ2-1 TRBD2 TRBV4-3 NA TGCGCCAGCAGCCAAGTTAAACTAGCGGAGGGCACCAATGAGCAGTTCTTC CASSQVKLAEGTNEQFF
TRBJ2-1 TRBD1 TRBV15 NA TGTGCCACCAGCAGAGATGCGGGACAGGGGGCATTAGGTGAGCAGTTCTTC CATSRDAGQGALGEQFF
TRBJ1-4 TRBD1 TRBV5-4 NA TGTGCCAGCAGCTTCCGGGACAGTCATGAAAAACTGTTTTTT CASSFRDSHEKLFF
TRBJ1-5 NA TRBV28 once TGTGCCAGCCACACGTCCGGTCAGGCCATGAATCAGCCCCAGCATTTT CASHTSGQAMNQPQHF
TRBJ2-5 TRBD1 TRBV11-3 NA TGTGCCAGCAGCTTTGGACAGGGGGCGAGTAGCGGGAGAGGAGAGACCCAGTACTTC CASSFGQGASSGRGETQYF
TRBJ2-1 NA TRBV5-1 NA TGCGCCAGCACCCCACAGAGGGGGTCGTCCTACAATGAGCAGTTCTTC CASTPQRGSSYNEQFF
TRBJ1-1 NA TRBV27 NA TGTGCCAGCAGTTTATCTGGCAGGATGAACACTGAAGCTTTCTTT CASSLSGRMNTEAFF
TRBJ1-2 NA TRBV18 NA TGTGCCAGCTCACCCAGGACAGCTTACTATGGCTACACCTTC CASSPRTAYYGYTF
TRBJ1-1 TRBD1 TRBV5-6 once TGTGCCAGCAGCCGAAGGGACAGGTTGAACACTGAAGCTTTCTTT CASSRRDRLNTEAFF
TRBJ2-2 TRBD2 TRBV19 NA TGTGCCAGTAGTCGTCCGGGCGGACTAGCACGGACCGGGGAGCTGTTTTTT CASSRPGGLARTGELFF